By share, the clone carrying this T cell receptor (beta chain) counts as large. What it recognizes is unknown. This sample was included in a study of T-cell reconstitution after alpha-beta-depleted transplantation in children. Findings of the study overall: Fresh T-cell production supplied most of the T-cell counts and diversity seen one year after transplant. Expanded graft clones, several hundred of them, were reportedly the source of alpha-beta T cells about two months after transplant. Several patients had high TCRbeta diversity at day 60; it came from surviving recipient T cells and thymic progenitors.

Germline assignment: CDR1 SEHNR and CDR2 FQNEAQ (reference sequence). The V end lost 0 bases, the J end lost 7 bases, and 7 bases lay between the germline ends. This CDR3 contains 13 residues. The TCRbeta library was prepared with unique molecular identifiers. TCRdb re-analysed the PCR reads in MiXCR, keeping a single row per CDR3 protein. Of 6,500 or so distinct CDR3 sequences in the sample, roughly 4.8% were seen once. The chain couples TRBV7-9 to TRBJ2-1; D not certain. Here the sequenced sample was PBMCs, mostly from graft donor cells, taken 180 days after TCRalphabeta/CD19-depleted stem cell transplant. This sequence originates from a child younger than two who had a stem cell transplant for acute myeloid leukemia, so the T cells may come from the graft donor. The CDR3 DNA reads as TGTGCCAGCAGCTTAGCGTGGGAAAATGAGCAGTTCTTC. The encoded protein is CASSLAWENEQFF.